This T cell receptor (beta chain) emerged from a study of CD8+CD57+ T cells in acquired aplastic anemia. Study information: The average for DNA from sorted CD4+ and CD8+ cells was 3.2 ug.

Genomic DNA constituted the template upon which TCR beta VDJ and CDR3 profiling was performed. TCRdb re-called the reads through MiXCR, storing one row per CDR3 protein. The top ten hold less than 0.85% of the sample, which has a few hundred thousand distinct CDR3 sequences, around 33% seen once. Trimming at V came to 7 bases and at J to 5 bases, leaving 6 bases not matched to a gene. The CDR3 has 13 residues. Germline CDR1 is LNHDA and CDR2 is SQIVND (reference sequence). An expansion of CD8+CD57+ cells by flow cytometry had been shown in patients chosen for sequencing. All participating patients were living with severe acquired aplastic anemia.

What was sequenced was sorted CD4+, CD8+, or CD8+CD57+ T cells (not recorded which) from PBMCs. This receptor was identified in a human donor with aplastic anemia. The rearrangement joins TRBV19 to TRBJ2-3; TRBD1 agrees at 7 bases. The chain's CDR3 is CASTRDSEDTQYF. As DNA, the CDR3 is TGTGCCAGTACTAGGGACAGTGAAGATACGCAGTATTTT. Full variable domain (rest looked up from reference TRBV19 and TRBJ2-3): DGGITQSPKYLFRKEGQNVTLSCEQNLNHDAMYWYRQDPGQGLRLIYYSQIVNDFQKGDIAEGYSVSREKKESFPLTVTSAQKNPTAFYLCASTRDSEDTQYFGPGTRLTVL.